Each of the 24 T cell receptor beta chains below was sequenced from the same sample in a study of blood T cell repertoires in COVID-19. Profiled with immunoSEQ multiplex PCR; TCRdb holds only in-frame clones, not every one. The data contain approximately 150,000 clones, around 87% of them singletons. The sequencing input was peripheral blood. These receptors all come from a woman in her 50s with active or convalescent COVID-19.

DNA for the CDR3: TGTGCCAGCAGGTCGGGACAGGGGGCGCAGGGCAATCAGCCCCAGCATTTT. It specifies CASRSGQGAQGNQPQHF. The rearrangement links TRBV2 to TRBJ1-5; 12 positions match TRBD1. J lost 2 bases, V lost 6 bases, and 8 bases had no gene match. This CDR3 has 17 residues. CDR1 and CDR2 (germline): SNHLY, FYNNEI.

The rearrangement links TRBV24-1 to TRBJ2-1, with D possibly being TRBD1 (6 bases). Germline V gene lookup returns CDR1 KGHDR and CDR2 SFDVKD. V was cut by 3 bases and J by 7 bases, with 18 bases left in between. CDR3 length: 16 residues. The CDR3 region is CATSDMDGPRGNEQFF. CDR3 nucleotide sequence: TGTGCCACCAGTGATATGGACGGACCGAGGGGGAATGAGCAGTTCTTC.

Written as DNA, the CDR3 is TGTGCCAGCAGCCTCCTTCTGTCGGGGAACACTGAAGCTTTCTTT. Amino acids: CASSLLLSGNTEAFF. The chain carries TRBV14 and TRBJ1-1; D unresolved. V was pared by 4 bases and J by 1 base, with 13 bases between. This CDR3 is 15 amino acids long. CDR1 is SGHDN, CDR2 FVKESK, per germline.

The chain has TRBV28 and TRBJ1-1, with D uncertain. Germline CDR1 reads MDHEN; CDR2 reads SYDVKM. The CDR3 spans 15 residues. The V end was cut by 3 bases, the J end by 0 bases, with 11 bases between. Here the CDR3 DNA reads TGTGCCAGCAGTTTTTTGTACGAGATGAACACTGAAGCTTTCTTT. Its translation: CASSFLYEMNTEAFF.

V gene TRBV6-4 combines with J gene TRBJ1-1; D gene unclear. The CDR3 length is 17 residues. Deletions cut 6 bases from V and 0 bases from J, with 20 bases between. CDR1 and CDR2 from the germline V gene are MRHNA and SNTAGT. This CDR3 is CASRAGPTIWVNTEAFF. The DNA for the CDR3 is TGTGCCAGCAGGGCTGGGCCGACCATATGGGTGAACACTGAAGCTTTCTTT.

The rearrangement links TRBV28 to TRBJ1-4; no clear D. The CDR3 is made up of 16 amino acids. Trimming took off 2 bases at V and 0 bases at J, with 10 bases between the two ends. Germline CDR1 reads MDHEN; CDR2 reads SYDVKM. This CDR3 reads CASSLDLAATNEKLFF. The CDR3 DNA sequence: TGTGCCAGCAGTTTAGATCTAGCGGCAACTAATGAAAAACTGTTTTTT.

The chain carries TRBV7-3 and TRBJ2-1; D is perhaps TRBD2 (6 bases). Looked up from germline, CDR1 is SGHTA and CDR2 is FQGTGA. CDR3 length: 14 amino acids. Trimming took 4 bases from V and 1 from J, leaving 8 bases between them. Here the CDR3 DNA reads TGTGCCAGCAGCTCGGGAGTTTCCTACAATGAGCAGTTCTTC. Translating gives CASSSGVSYNEQFF.

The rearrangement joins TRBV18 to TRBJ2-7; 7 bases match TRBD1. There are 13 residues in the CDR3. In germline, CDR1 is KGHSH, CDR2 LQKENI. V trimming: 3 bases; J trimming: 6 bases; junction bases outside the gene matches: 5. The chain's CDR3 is CASSPRDRGEQYF. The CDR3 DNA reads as TGTGCCAGCTCACCGAGGGACAGAGGCGAGCAGTACTTC. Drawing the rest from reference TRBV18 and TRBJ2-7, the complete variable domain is NAGVMQNPRHLVRRRGQEARLRCSPMKGHSHVYWYRQLPEEGLKFMVYLQKENIIDESGMPKERFSAEFPKEGPSILRIQQVVRGDSAAYFCASSPRDRGEQYFGPGTRLTVT.

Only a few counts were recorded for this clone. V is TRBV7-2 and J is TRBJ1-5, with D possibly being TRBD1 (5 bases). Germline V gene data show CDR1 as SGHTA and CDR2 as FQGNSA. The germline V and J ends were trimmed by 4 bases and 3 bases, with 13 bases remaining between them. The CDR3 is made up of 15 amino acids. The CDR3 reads CASSSATVSNQPQHF. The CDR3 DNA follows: TGTGCCAGCAGCTCCGCGACAGTTTCCAATCAGCCCCAGCATTTT.

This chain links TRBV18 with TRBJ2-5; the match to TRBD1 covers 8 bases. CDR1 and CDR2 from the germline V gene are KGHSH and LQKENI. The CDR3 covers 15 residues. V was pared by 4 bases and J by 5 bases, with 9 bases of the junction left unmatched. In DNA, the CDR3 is TGTGCCAGCTCACTTTTGGGACAGGCGGGGGAGACCCAGTACTTC. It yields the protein CASSLLGQAGETQYF.

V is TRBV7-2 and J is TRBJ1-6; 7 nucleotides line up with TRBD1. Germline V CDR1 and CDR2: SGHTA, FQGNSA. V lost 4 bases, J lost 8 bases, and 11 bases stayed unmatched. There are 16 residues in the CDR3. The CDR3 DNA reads TGTGCCAGCAGCTACTTACAGGGGATCGGGGATTCACCCCTCCACTTT. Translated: CASSYLQGIGDSPLHF.

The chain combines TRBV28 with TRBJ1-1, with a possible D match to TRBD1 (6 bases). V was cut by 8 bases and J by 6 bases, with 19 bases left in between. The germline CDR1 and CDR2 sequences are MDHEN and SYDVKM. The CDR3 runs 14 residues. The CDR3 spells CASSATGRGAEAFF. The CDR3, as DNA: TGTGCCAGCTCGGCCACAGGGAGGGGCGCTGAAGCTTTCTTT.

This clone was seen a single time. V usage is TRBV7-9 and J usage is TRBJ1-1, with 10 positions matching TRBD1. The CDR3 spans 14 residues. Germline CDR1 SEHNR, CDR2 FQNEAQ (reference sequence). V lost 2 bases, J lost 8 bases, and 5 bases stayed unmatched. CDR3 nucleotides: TGTGCCAGCAGCTTAACGACAGGGGGCGGGGAAGCTTTCTTT. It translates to CASSLTTGGGEAFF. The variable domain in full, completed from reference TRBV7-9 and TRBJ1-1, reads DTGVSQNPRHKITKRGQNVTFRCDPISEHNRLYWYRQTLGQGPEFLTYFQNEAQLEKSRLLSDRFSAERPKGSFSTLEIQRTEQGDSAMYLCASSLTTGGGEAFFGQGTRLTVV.

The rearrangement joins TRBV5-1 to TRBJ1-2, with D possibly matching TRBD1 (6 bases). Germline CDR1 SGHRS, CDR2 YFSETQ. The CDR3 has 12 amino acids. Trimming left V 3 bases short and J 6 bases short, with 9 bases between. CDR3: CASSSRGHGYTF. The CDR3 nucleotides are TGCGCCAGCAGCTCCAGGGGACATGGCTACACCTTC.

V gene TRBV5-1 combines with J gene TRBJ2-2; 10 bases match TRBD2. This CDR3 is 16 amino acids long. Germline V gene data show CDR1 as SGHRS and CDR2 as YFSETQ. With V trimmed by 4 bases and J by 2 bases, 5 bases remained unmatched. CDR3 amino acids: CASSLLAGTNTGELFF. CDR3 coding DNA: TGCGCCAGCAGCCTACTAGCGGGAACCAACACCGGGGAGCTGTTTTTT.

This chain's CDR3 is CASSLVRGEQYF. The CDR3 region has the DNA TGTGCCAGCAGCTTGGTGAGAGGAGAGCAGTACTTC. The gene calls are TRBV5-4 and TRBJ2-7, with D uncertain. V lost 0 bases, J lost 7 bases, and 8 bases lay in between. Looked up from germline, CDR1 is SGHNT and CDR2 is YYREEE (reference sequence). The CDR3 has 12 amino acids.

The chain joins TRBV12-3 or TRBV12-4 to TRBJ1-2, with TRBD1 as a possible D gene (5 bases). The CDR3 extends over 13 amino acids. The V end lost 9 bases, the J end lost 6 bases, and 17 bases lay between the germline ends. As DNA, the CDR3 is TGTGCCAGTCACAGGTCCAGTAAAAATGGCTACACCTTC. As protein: CASHRSSKNGYTF.

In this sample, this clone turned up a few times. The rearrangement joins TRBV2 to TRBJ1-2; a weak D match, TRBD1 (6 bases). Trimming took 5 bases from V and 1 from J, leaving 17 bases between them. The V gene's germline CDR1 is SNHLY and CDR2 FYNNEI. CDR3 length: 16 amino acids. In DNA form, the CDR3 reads TGTGCCAGCAGTCCGCAAAAGGGGGTGGGTAACTATGGCTACACCTTC. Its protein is CASSPQKGVGNYGYTF. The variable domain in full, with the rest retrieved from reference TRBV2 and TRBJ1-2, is EPEVTQTPSHQVTQMGQEVILRCVPISNHLYFYWYRQILGQKVEFLVSFYNNEISEKSEIFDDQFSVERPDGSNFTLKIRSTKLEDSAMYFCASSPQKGVGNYGYTFGSGTRLTVV.

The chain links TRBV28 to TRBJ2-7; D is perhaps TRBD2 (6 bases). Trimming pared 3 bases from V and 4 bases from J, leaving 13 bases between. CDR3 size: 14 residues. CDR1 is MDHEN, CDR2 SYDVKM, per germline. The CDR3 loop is CASSLGGTLYEQYF. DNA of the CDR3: TGTGCCAGCAGTTTGGGCGGGACTTTATACGAGCAGTACTTC. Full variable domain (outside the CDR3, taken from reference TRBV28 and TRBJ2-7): DVKVTQSSRYLVKRTGEKVFLECVQDMDHENMFWYRQDPGLGLRLIYFSYDVKMKEKGDIPEGYSVSREKKERFSLILESASTNQTSMYLCASSLGGTLYEQYFGPGTRLTVT.

CDR3 sequence (DNA): TGCAGTGCTAGTCTTTTCCGATCGGGCAATCAGCCCCAGCATTTT. Its protein is CSASLFRSGNQPQHF. The V gene is TRBV20-1, the J gene TRBJ1-5; D not certain. Germline CDR1 reads DFQATT; CDR2 reads SNEGSKA (reference sequence). V lost 3 bases and J lost 2, with 14 bases in between. The CDR3 is made up of 15 amino acids.

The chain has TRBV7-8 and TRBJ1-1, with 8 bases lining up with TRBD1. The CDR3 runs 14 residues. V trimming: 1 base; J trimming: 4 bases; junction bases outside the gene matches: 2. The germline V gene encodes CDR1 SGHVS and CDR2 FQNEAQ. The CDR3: CASSLGTGFTEAFF. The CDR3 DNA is TGTGCCAGCAGCTTAGGGACAGGGTTCACTGAAGCTTTCTTT.

The DNA for the CDR3 is TGCGCCAGCAGCCAAGATCGAGTGGGCAAAGAGACCCAGTACTTC. It yields the protein CASSQDRVGKETQYF. The chain has TRBV4-3 and TRBJ2-5; D gene unclear. Trimming cost V 0 bases and J 3 bases, with 11 bases left between them. The CDR3 totals 15 residues. Germline V gene data show CDR1 as LGHNA and CDR2 as YSLEER.

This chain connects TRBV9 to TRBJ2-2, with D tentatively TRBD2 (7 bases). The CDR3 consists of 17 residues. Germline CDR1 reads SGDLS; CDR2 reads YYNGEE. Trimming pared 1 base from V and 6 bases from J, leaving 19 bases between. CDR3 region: CASSVTPGGHGAGELFF. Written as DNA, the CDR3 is TGTGCCAGCAGCGTAACACCCGGGGGGCATGGGGCCGGGGAGCTGTTTTTT.

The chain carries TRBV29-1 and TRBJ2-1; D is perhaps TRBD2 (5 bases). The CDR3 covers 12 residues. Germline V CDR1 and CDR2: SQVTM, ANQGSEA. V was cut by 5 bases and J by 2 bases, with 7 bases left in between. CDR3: CSVQTTYNEQFF. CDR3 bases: TGCAGCGTTCAGACTACCTACAATGAGCAGTTCTTC.